Reported below is one T cell receptor beta chain. Produced via immunoSEQ multiplex PCR; TCRdb's table is partial and in-frame only. The sample lists hundreds of thousands of clones, roughly 85% occurring once. These data belong to a study of blood T cell repertoires in COVID-19. The wider study: Material from acute and convalescent COVID-19 was sourced from the United States, Italy and Spain. From T cells, B-cell-depleted T cells, or PBMCs came the material, which was cDNA or gDNA.

Clinical histories supplied by participants themselves formed the basis of cohort assignment. Individuals in the exposed group had encountered a COVID-19 case within 2 weeks preceding study entry. Material for sequencing was PBMCs or T cells enriched from blood (not recorded which). The sequence was collected from a woman in her twenties or thirties who had been exposed to COVID-19.

For the CDR3, the DNA is TGTGCCAGCAGCTTACAGATCAACACTGAAGCTTTCTTT. This codes for CASSLQINTEAFF. The chain combines TRBV7-3 with TRBJ1-1; D gene uncertain. With 2 bases removed from V and 2 bases from J, the gap between germline ends came to 6 bases. CDR3 length: 13 residues. Germline assignment: CDR1 SGHTA and CDR2 FQGTGA.